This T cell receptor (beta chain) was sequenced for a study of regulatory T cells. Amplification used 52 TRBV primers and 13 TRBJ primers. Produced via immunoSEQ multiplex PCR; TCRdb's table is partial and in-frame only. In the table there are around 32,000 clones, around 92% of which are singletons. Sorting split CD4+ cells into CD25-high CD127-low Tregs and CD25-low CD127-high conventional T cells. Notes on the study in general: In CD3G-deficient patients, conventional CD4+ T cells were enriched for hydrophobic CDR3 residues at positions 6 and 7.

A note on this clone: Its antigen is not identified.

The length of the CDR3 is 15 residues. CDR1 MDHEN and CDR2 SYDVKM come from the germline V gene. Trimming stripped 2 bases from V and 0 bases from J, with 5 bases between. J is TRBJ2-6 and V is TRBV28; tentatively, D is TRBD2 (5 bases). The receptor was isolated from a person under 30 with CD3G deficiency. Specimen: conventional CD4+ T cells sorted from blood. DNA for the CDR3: TGTGCCAGCAGTTTAGGGAGCTCTGGGGCCAACGTCCTGACTTTC. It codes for CASSLGSSGANVLTF.